A selection of T cell receptor beta chains follows, all from one sample in a study of blood T cells in healthy people across ages. TCRdb independently ran MiXCR on the 5' RACE reads; one entry per CDR3 protein. The sample lists 1.2 million to 1.5 million distinct CDR3 sequences, roughly 59% occurring once. The sample was blood. The receptors were gathered from a young man in good health. Both conserved end residues are trimmed from each CDR3. Fields, in order: V gene, J gene, CDR3 protein.

V gene: TRBV7-6; J gene: TRBJ1-2; CDR3 protein: ASSLGAARSGGYT
V gene: TRBV6-1; J gene: TRBJ2-5; CDR3 protein: ASRTGLRRASGRATQETQY
V gene: TRBV29-1; J gene: TRBJ2-7; CDR3 protein: SVEGEPLAYEQY
V gene: TRBV6-5; J gene: TRBJ1-2; CDR3 protein: ASSYSIPTANYGYT
V gene: TRBV4-1; J gene: TRBJ2-5; CDR3 protein: ASSQDLRGDYETQY
V gene: TRBV20-1; J gene: TRBJ2-1; CDR3 protein: SARDPASGYNEQF
V gene: TRBV6-1; J gene: TRBJ2-7; CDR3 protein: ASSGDRGKQY
V gene: TRBV3-1; J gene: TRBJ2-5; CDR3 protein: ASSQGGSDGETQY
V gene: TRBV7-2; J gene: TRBJ2-3; CDR3 protein: ASSFKTGETDTQY
V gene: TRBV4-2; J gene: TRBJ2-1; CDR3 protein: ASSQVTIGEEFYNEQF
V gene: TRBV7-2; J gene: TRBJ1-4; CDR3 protein: ASSLVSDVNEKLF
V gene: TRBV2; J gene: TRBJ2-3; CDR3 protein: ASTPDGDTQY
V gene: TRBV20-1; J gene: -; CDR3 protein: SAKGGRDSYEQY
V gene: TRBV6-1; J gene: TRBJ1-3; CDR3 protein: ASVEGLLGNTIY
V gene: TRBV4-1; J gene: TRBJ2-3; CDR3 protein: ASSHLTGSSTDTQY
V gene: TRBV29-1; J gene: TRBJ2-7; CDR3 protein: SVAPRQAHYEQY
V gene: TRBV2; J gene: TRBJ1-2; CDR3 protein: ASSGAAGQSLNYGYT
V gene: TRBV15; J gene: TRBJ2-7; CDR3 protein: VTSRADGPSSYEQY
V gene: TRBV4-3; J gene: TRBJ1-4; CDR3 protein: ASSQDNRPVGEKLF
V gene: TRBV12-5; J gene: TRBJ2-3; CDR3 protein: ASGLMTAGDTQY
V gene: TRBV10-3; J gene: TRBJ2-6; CDR3 protein: AISEPADRLSSGANVLT
V gene: TRBV4-1; J gene: TRBJ2-5; CDR3 protein: ASSQEPSPYQETQY
V gene: TRBV29-1; J gene: TRBJ1-5; CDR3 protein: SVQGNSNQPQH
V gene: TRBV20-1; J gene: TRBJ2-2; CDR3 protein: SAPDRARAGELF
V gene: TRBV7-9; J gene: -; CDR3 protein: ASSLRLVDQETQY
V gene: TRBV3-1; J gene: TRBJ2-3; CDR3 protein: ASSHLRLATSTDTQY
V gene: TRBV4-2; J gene: TRBJ1-2; CDR3 protein: ASSPEGLGAGNYGYT
V gene: TRBV25-1; J gene: TRBJ2-3; CDR3 protein: ASSELEREKDTQY
V gene: TRBV7-9; J gene: TRBJ2-2; CDR3 protein: ALISLSGGYTGELF
V gene: TRBV4-3; J gene: TRBJ2-7; CDR3 protein: ASSQTRTSYEQY
V gene: TRBV7-2; J gene: TRBJ2-6; CDR3 protein: ASSSRTHPGANVLT
V gene: TRBV9; J gene: TRBJ1-2; CDR3 protein: ASSLRDTSYGYT
V gene: TRBV13; J gene: TRBJ2-5; CDR3 protein: ASSSWLVQETQY
V gene: TRBV9; J gene: TRBJ1-2; CDR3 protein: ASSVRGQNLDFLNYGYT
V gene: TRBV29-1; J gene: TRBJ1-1; CDR3 protein: SVALTVVAEAF
V gene: TRBV2; J gene: TRBJ2-6; CDR3 protein: ASSDRPSPQNSGANVLT
V gene: TRBV6-1; J gene: TRBJ2-3; CDR3 protein: ASIRAGDYTDTQY
V gene: TRBV10-3; J gene: TRBJ2-1; CDR3 protein: AISRQDVWNEQF
V gene: TRBV7-8; J gene: TRBJ1-5; CDR3 protein: ASSFSEVGDQPQH
V gene: TRBV7-2; J gene: TRBJ2-3; CDR3 protein: ASCRAEGLTDTQY
V gene: TRBV12-5; J gene: TRBJ2-3; CDR3 protein: ASGQGQGITDTQY
V gene: TRBV29-1; J gene: TRBJ2-3; CDR3 protein: SVARQGASTQY
V gene: TRBV10-3; J gene: TRBJ2-7; CDR3 protein: ASASGGSYEQY
V gene: TRBV6-5; J gene: TRBJ1-6; CDR3 protein: ASRTGRYSPLH
V gene: TRBV20-1; J gene: TRBJ2-7; CDR3 protein: SARQTAAYEQY
V gene: TRBV9; J gene: TRBJ1-2; CDR3 protein: ASSGGFPYGYT
V gene: TRBV3-1; J gene: TRBJ2-1; CDR3 protein: ASSPEPGRGYNEQF
V gene: TRBV4-1; J gene: TRBJ1-1; CDR3 protein: ASSTYGGTEAF